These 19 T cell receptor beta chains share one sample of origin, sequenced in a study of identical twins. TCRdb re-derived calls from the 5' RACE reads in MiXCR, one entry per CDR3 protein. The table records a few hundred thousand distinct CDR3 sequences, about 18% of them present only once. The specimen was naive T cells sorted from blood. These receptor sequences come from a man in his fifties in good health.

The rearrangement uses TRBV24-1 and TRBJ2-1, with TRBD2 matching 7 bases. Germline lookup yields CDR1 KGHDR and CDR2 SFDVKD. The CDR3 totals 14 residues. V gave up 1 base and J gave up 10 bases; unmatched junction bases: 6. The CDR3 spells CATSDLRREDEQFF. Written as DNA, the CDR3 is TGTGCCACCAGTGATTTACGACGGGAGGACGAGCAGTTCTTC.

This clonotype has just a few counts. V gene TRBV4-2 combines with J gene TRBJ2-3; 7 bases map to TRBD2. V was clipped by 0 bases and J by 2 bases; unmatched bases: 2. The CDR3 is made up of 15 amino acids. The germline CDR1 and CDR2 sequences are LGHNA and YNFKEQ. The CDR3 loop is CASSQDGDYTDTQYF. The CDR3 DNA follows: TGTGCCAGCAGCCAAGATGGGGACTACACAGATACGCAGTATTTT.

The CDR3 DNA sequence: TGCGCCAGCAGCCGCGGACAGGCTATATCAGGCATTCAGTACTTC. Protein product: CASSRGQAISGIQYF. This sequence joins TRBV5-1 and TRBJ2-4; 7 bases are shared with TRBD1. This CDR3 contains 15 residues. J gave up 9 bases and V 4 bases, and 13 bases lay outside the gene matches. Looked up from germline, CDR1 is SGHRS and CDR2 is YFSETQ. Full variable domain (rest looked up from reference TRBV5-1 and TRBJ2-4): KAGVTQTPRYLIKTRGQQVTLSCSPISGHRSVSWYQQTPGQGLQFLFEYFSETQRNKGNFPGRFSGRQFSNSRSEMNVSTLELGDSALYLCASSRGQAISGIQYFGAGTRLSVL.

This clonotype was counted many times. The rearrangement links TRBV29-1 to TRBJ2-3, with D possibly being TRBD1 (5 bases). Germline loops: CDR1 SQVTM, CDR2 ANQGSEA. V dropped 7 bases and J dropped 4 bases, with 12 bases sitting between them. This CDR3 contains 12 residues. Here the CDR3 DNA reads TGCAGCGCTCCCGCAGGGCCAGATACGCAGTATTTT. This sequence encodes CSAPAGPDTQYF.

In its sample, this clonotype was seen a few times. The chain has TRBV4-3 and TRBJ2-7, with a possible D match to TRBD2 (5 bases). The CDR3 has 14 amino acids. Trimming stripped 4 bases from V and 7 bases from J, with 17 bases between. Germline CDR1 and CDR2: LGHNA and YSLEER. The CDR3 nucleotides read TGCGCCAGCAGCCCCGGCCGGGGAACGTGGGAGCAGTACTTC. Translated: CASSPGRGTWEQYF.

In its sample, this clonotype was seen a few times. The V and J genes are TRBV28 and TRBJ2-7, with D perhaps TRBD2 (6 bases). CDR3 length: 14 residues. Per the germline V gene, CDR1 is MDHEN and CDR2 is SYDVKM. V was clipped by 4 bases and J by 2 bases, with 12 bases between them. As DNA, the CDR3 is TGTGCCAGCAGTTACGGTAGCGGACCCTACGAGCAGTACTTC. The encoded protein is CASSYGSGPYEQYF.

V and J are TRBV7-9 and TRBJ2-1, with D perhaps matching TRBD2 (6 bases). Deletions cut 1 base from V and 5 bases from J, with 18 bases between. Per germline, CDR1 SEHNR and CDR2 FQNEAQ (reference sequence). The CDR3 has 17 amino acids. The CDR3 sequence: CASSLGTKRVMNNEQFF. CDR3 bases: TGTGCCAGCAGCTTAGGGACTAAGCGGGTGATGAACAATGAGCAGTTCTTC.

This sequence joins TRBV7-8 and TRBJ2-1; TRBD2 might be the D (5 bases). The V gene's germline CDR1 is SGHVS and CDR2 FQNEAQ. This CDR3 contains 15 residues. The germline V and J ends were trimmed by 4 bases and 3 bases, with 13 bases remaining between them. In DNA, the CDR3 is TGTGCCAGCAGCTCTTCACGAGGGAGCTACAATGAGCAGTTCTTC. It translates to CASSSSRGSYNEQFF.

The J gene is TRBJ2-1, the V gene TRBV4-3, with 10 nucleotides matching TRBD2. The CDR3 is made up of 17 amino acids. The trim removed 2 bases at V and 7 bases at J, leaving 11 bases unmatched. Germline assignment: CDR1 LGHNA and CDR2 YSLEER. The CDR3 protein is CASSQRGLAARENEQFF. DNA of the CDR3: TGCGCCAGCAGCCAACGAGGACTAGCGGCCCGAGAGAATGAGCAGTTCTTC.

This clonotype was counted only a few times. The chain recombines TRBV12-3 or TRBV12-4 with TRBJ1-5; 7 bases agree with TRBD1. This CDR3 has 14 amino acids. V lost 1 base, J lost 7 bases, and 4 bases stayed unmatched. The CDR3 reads CASSLGQGRQPQHF. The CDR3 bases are TGTGCCAGCAGTTTAGGACAGGGCCGGCAGCCCCAGCATTTT.

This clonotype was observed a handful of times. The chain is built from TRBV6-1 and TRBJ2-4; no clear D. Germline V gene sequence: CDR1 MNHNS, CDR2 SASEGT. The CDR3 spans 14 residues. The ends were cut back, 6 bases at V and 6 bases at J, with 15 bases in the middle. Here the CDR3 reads CASRSDIPGNIQYF. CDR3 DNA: TGTGCCAGCAGATCTGACATTCCTGGAAACATTCAGTACTTC.

The CDR3 protein is CAWKGPGTGSYNEQFF. The CDR3 nucleotides are TGTGCCTGGAAGGGTCCCGGGACAGGCTCCTACAATGAGCAGTTCTTC. This rearrangement joins TRBV30 to TRBJ2-1, with TRBD1 identical over 8 bases. With V trimmed by 4 bases and J by 0 bases, 8 bases remained unmatched. This CDR3 region has 16 residues. Germline loops: CDR1 GTSNPN, CDR2 SVGIG (reference sequence).

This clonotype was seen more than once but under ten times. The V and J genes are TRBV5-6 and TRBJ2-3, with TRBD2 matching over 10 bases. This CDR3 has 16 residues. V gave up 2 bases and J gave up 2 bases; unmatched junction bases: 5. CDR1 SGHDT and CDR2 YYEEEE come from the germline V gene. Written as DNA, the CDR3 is TGTGCCAGCAGCTTATTAGCGGGGGGATACACAGATACGCAGTATTTT. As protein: CASSLLAGGYTDTQYF.

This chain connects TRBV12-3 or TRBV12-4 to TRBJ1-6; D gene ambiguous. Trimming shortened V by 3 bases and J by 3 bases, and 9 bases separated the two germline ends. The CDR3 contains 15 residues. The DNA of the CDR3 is TGTGCCAGCAGTTTTGGAGTGGGCTATAATTCACCCCTCCACTTT. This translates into CASSFGVGYNSPLHF.

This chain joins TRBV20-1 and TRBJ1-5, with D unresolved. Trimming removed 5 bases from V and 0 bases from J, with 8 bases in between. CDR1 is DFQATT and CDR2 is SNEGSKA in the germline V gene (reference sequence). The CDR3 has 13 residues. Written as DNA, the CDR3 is TGCAGTGCTGCAGACTATAGCAATCAGCCCCAGCATTTT. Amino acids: CSAADYSNQPQHF.

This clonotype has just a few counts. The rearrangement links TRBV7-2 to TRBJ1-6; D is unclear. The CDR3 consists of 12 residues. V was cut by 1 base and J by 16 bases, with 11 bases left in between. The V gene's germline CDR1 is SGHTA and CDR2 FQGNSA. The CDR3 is CASSLVWPILHF. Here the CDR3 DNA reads TGTGCCAGCAGCTTAGTGTGGCCCATTCTCCACTTT.

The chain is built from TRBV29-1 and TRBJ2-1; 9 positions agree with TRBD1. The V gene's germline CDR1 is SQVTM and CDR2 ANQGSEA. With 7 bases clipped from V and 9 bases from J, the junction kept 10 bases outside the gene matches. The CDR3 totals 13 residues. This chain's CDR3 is CSASGQGGSEQFF. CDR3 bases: TGCAGCGCGTCGGGACAGGGTGGGAGTGAGCAGTTCTTC.

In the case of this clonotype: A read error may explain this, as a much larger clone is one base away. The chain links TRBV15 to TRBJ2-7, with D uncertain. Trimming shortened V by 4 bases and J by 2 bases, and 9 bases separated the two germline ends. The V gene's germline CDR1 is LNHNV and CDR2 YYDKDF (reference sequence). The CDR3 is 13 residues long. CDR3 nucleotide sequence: TGTGCCACCAGCAAAGCAAATGCCTACGAGCAGTACTTC. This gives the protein CATSKANAYEQYF.

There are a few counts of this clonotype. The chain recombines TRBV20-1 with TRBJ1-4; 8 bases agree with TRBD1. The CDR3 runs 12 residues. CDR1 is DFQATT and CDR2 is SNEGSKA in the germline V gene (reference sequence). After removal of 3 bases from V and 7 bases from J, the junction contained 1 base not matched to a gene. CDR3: CSARDRVEKLFF. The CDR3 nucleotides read TGCAGTGCTAGGGACAGGGTTGAAAAACTGTTTTTT.